This T cell receptor (beta chain) was sequenced for a study of blood T cell repertoires in COVID-19. Across the study: From the United States, Italy and Spain came samples of acute and convalescent COVID-19. T cells, B-cell-depleted T cells, or PBMCs supplied cDNA or gDNA.

Study processing details: Amplification with reference gene primers provided the estimates of nucleated cell counts. Data came from immunoSEQ multiplex PCR; TCRdb stores just in-frame clones and leaves some out. V and J calls plus clone size are reproduced from that table; the DNA served to infer D and trimming. This table has about 180,000 clones, roughly 79% appearing once. CDR3 length equals 19 residues. This clone was detected a few times. The genes are TRBV12-2 and TRBJ2-2; TRBD2, the table's D call, lacks a check against the DNA. TRBV12-2 is labeled a pseudogene. The sequence was obtained from a woman in her 70s with acute or convalescent COVID-19. The sample consisted of peripheral blood. The CDR3 protein is CASRFRGLAGGPNTGELFF. The DNA of the CDR3 is TGTGCAAGTCGCTTTAGAGGACTAGCGGGAGGGCCGAACACCGGGGAGCTGTTTTTT.